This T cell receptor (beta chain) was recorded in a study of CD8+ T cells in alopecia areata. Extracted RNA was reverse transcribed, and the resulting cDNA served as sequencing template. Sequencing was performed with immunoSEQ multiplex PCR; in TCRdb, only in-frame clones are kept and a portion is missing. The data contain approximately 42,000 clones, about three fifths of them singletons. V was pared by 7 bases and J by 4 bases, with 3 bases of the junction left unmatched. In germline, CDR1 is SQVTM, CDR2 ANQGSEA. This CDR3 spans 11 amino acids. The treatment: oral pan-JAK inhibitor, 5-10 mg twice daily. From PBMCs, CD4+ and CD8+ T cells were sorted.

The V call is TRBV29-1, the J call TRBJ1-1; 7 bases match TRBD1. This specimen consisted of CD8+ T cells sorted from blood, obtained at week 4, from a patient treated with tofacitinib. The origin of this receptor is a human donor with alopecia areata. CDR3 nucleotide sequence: TGCAGCGGACAGGGTGGCACTGAAGCTTTCTTT. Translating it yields CSGQGGTEAFF.